Listed below are T cell receptor beta chains from one sample, sequenced in a study of PD-1 blockade in classical Hodgkin lymphoma. Sequenced by immunoSEQ multiplex PCR; TCRdb stores in-frame clones only, minus some. Found here are 25,000 to 35,000 clones, roughly 82% of them singletons; the top ten hold roughly 18%. Sequenced material: peripheral blood mononuclear cells (PBMCs), taken before the fourth cycle of nivolumab. Receptors originate from a human donor with classical Hodgkin lymphoma. The CDR3 runs from the conserved cysteine through the conserved F or W. D genes are given only for firm matches. Only part of the rows carry a size: once, few, many, or a class if the clone is expanded.

cdr3_aa: CASSLASSYEQYF
cdr3_nt: TGTGCCAGCAGTTTGGCCAGCTCCTACGAGCAGTACTTC
clone_size: NA
d_call: NA
j_call: TRBJ2-7
v_call: TRBV6-5

cdr3_aa: CASSIPSGITDTQYF
cdr3_nt: TGCGCCAGCAGCATCCCTAGCGGGATCACAGATACGCAGTATTTT
clone_size: NA
d_call: TRBD2
j_call: TRBJ2-3
v_call: TRBV5-1

cdr3_aa: CASSNSGRYTF
cdr3_nt: TGTGCCAGCTCAAACAGTGGGAGATACACCTTC
clone_size: NA
d_call: NA
j_call: TRBJ1-2
v_call: TRBV28

cdr3_aa: CASSEGDRGSDTQYF
cdr3_nt: TGTGCCAGTTCCGAAGGGGACAGGGGATCAGATACGCAGTATTTT
clone_size: NA
d_call: TRBD1
j_call: TRBJ2-3
v_call: TRBV19

cdr3_aa: CASSDQVAFYNSPLHF
cdr3_nt: TGTGCCAGCAGTGACCAAGTGGCCTTCTATAATTCACCCCTCCACTTT
clone_size: NA
d_call: NA
j_call: TRBJ1-6
v_call: TRBV6-4

cdr3_aa: CASSPGHPGADTQYF
cdr3_nt: TGTGCCAGCAGCCCGGGTCATCCAGGGGCGGATACGCAGTATTTT
clone_size: NA
d_call: NA
j_call: TRBJ2-3
v_call: TRBV9

cdr3_aa: CASSLGQAYNEQFF
cdr3_nt: TGTGCCAGCAGTTTAGGGCAGGCCTACAATGAGCAGTTCTTC
clone_size: NA
d_call: NA
j_call: TRBJ2-1
v_call: TRBV27

cdr3_aa: CASSAMGQGTYEQYF
cdr3_nt: TGCGCCAGCAGCGCCATGGGACAGGGAACTTACGAGCAGTACTTC
clone_size: NA
d_call: TRBD1
j_call: TRBJ2-7
v_call: TRBV5-1

cdr3_aa: CASSRGGGYTF
cdr3_nt: TGTGCCAGCTCAAGGGGGGGCGGCTACACCTTC
clone_size: NA
d_call: NA
j_call: TRBJ1-2
v_call: TRBV7-9

cdr3_aa: CASSSMDSYRTF
cdr3_nt: TGTGCCAGCAGCTCTATGGACAGTTACCGCACCTTC
clone_size: few
d_call: NA
j_call: TRBJ1-2
v_call: TRBV11-2

cdr3_aa: CASSFRTGTLHF
cdr3_nt: TGTGCCAGCAGCTTTAGAACGGGAACCCTCCACTTT
clone_size: medium-sized
d_call: NA
j_call: TRBJ1-6
v_call: TRBV7-2

cdr3_aa: CASSSSRGQTEAFF
cdr3_nt: TGTGCCAGCAGTTCCTCCAGGGGGCAGACTGAAGCTTTCTTT
clone_size: NA
d_call: TRBD1
j_call: TRBJ1-1
v_call: TRBV6-5

cdr3_aa: CASTRGQGNSNQPQHF
cdr3_nt: TGTGCCAGTACCAGGGGACAGGGAAATAGCAATCAGCCCCAGCATTTT
clone_size: NA
d_call: TRBD1
j_call: TRBJ1-5
v_call: TRBV19

cdr3_aa: CASSIVRKREQFF
cdr3_nt: TGTGCCAGTAGTATAGTTAGGAAGAGGGAGCAGTTCTTC
clone_size: once
d_call: NA
j_call: TRBJ2-1
v_call: TRBV19

cdr3_aa: CASSGDRATYYGYTF
cdr3_nt: TGTGCCAGCAGCGGAGACAGGGCCACTTACTATGGCTACACCTTC
clone_size: NA
d_call: TRBD1
j_call: TRBJ1-2
v_call: TRBV9

cdr3_aa: CAWSVRVFSYEQYF
cdr3_nt: TGTGCCTGGAGTGTACGCGTCTTCTCCTACGAGCAGTACTTC
clone_size: NA
d_call: NA
j_call: TRBJ2-7
v_call: TRBV30

cdr3_aa: CASSPKRENTEAFF
cdr3_nt: TGTGCCAGCTCACCAAAGAGGGAGAACACTGAAGCTTTCTTT
clone_size: few
d_call: NA
j_call: TRBJ1-1
v_call: TRBV18

cdr3_aa: CASSLLIESSYNSPLHF
cdr3_nt: TGTGCCAGTAGTCTCCTCATTGAGAGCTCCTATAATTCACCCCTCCACTTT
clone_size: NA
d_call: NA
j_call: TRBJ1-6
v_call: TRBV19

cdr3_aa: CASSLGGNSYNSPLHF
cdr3_nt: TGCGCCAGCAGCTTAGGAGGGAACTCCTATAATTCACCCCTCCACTTT
clone_size: NA
d_call: NA
j_call: TRBJ1-6
v_call: TRBV5-1

cdr3_aa: CASSPPYSNEKLFF
cdr3_nt: TGTGCCAGCTCACCCCCATACAGTAATGAAAAACTGTTTTTT
clone_size: once
d_call: NA
j_call: TRBJ1-4
v_call: TRBV18

cdr3_aa: CASSEGGTGVEKLFF
cdr3_nt: TGTGCCAGCAGTGAAGGCGGGACAGGGGTTGAAAAACTGTTTTTT
clone_size: NA
d_call: TRBD1
j_call: TRBJ1-4
v_call: TRBV6-1

cdr3_aa: CASSVGAGGVGQYF
cdr3_nt: TGTGCCAGCAGCGTAGGGGCGGGGGGCGTAGGGCAGTACTTC
clone_size: NA
d_call: TRBD2
j_call: TRBJ2-7
v_call: TRBV9

cdr3_aa: CASSLVRTAQETQYF
cdr3_nt: TGTGCCAGCAGCTTAGTAAGGACAGCCCAAGAGACCCAGTACTTC
clone_size: NA
d_call: NA
j_call: TRBJ2-5
v_call: TRBV11-2

cdr3_aa: CASSLALGGGQPQHF
cdr3_nt: TGTGCCAGCAGCTTAGCTCTCGGGGGCGGTCAGCCCCAGCATTTT
clone_size: once
d_call: NA
j_call: TRBJ1-5
v_call: TRBV7-2

cdr3_aa: CASRRGDIQYF
cdr3_nt: TGTGCCAGCAGGCGTGGGGACATTCAGTACTTC
clone_size: few
d_call: NA
j_call: TRBJ2-4
v_call: TRBV5-4

cdr3_aa: CASSKEVGQPYTEAFF
cdr3_nt: TGTGCCAGCAGCAAAGAGGTCGGACAGCCCTACACTGAAGCTTTCTTT
clone_size: NA
d_call: NA
j_call: TRBJ1-1
v_call: TRBV21-1

cdr3_aa: CASSERRLYGYTF
cdr3_nt: TGTGCCAGCAGTGAGCGGAGACTATATGGCTACACCTTC
clone_size: NA
d_call: NA
j_call: TRBJ1-2
v_call: TRBV6-1

cdr3_aa: CASSIVAPKHGYTF
cdr3_nt: TGTGCCAGTAGTATAGTCGCCCCTAAGCATGGCTACACCTTC
clone_size: NA
d_call: NA
j_call: TRBJ1-2
v_call: TRBV19

cdr3_aa: CASSDRSSGDLGQPQHF
cdr3_nt: TGTGCCAGCAGCGATAGGAGTTCAGGGGATTTGGGTCAGCCCCAGCATTTT
clone_size: few
d_call: NA
j_call: TRBJ1-5
v_call: TRBV7-9

cdr3_aa: CASSPAGVSAGELFF
cdr3_nt: TGTGCCAGCTCACCAGCAGGGGTATCAGCCGGGGAGCTGTTTTTT
clone_size: few
d_call: NA
j_call: TRBJ2-2
v_call: TRBV18

cdr3_aa: CASSNPAGQVLSNQPQHF
cdr3_nt: TGTGCCAGCAGCAACCCCGCAGGACAGGTCCTTAGCAATCAGCCCCAGCATTTT
clone_size: NA
d_call: TRBD1
j_call: TRBJ1-5
v_call: TRBV7-8

cdr3_aa: CASSSGLAGGSKNIQYF
cdr3_nt: TGTGCCAGCAGCTCTGGACTAGCGGGGGGGTCAAAAAACATTCAGTACTTC
clone_size: NA
d_call: TRBD2
j_call: TRBJ2-4
v_call: TRBV5-4

cdr3_aa: CASRVIPQGNTEAFF
cdr3_nt: TGTGCCAGTAGGGTCATTCCGCAGGGGAACACTGAAGCTTTCTTT
clone_size: NA
d_call: NA
j_call: TRBJ1-1
v_call: TRBV19

cdr3_aa: CASSPLQGPHSPLHF
cdr3_nt: TGTGCCAGCTCACCACTACAGGGCCCCCATTCACCCCTCCACTTT
clone_size: NA
d_call: NA
j_call: TRBJ1-6
v_call: TRBV18

cdr3_aa: CASSLAGSSGANVLTF
cdr3_nt: TGCGCCAGCAGCTTGGCAGGGAGCTCTGGGGCCAACGTCCTGACTTTC
clone_size: NA
d_call: NA
j_call: TRBJ2-6
v_call: TRBV5-1

cdr3_aa: CAWIGSTDTQYF
cdr3_nt: TGTGCCTGGATAGGCAGCACAGATACGCAGTATTTT
clone_size: NA
d_call: NA
j_call: TRBJ2-3
v_call: TRBV30

cdr3_aa: CASSVSGGSGANTQYF
cdr3_nt: TGTGCCAGTAGCGTTAGCGGGGGTAGCGGCGCAAATACGCAGTATTTT
clone_size: NA
d_call: TRBD2
j_call: TRBJ2-3
v_call: TRBV19

cdr3_aa: CASSDSWRVGYEQYF
cdr3_nt: TGTGCCAGCAGTGACTCCTGGAGGGTGGGGTACGAGCAGTACTTC
clone_size: NA
d_call: NA
j_call: TRBJ2-7
v_call: TRBV6-4

cdr3_aa: CASSPMTVGNTIYF
cdr3_nt: TGTGCCAGCAGCCCTATGACAGTAGGAAACACCATATATTTT
clone_size: once
d_call: NA
j_call: TRBJ1-3
v_call: TRBV7-2

cdr3_aa: CASSPLLGNYEQYF
cdr3_nt: TGTGCCAGCAGCCCACTGCTAGGAAACTACGAGCAGTACTTC
clone_size: few
d_call: NA
j_call: TRBJ2-7
v_call: TRBV14

cdr3_aa: CASSSRTANYGYTF
cdr3_nt: TGTGCCAGCAGCTCTAGGACAGCTAACTATGGCTACACCTTC
clone_size: NA
d_call: NA
j_call: TRBJ1-2
v_call: TRBV7-9

cdr3_aa: CASSPGRSAFF
cdr3_nt: TGTGCCAGCAGCCCCGGGAGGTCAGCTTTCTTT
clone_size: NA
d_call: NA
j_call: TRBJ1-1
v_call: TRBV6-6

cdr3_aa: CASSLSGGISIYNEQFF
cdr3_nt: TGTGCCAGCAGTTTGAGCGGGGGAATATCCATATACAATGAGCAGTTCTTC
clone_size: NA
d_call: TRBD2
j_call: TRBJ2-1
v_call: TRBV13

cdr3_aa: CASSESNAAGGWPTDTQYF
cdr3_nt: TGCGCCAGCAGTGAGTCGAACGCCGCTGGGGGGTGGCCCACAGATACGCAGTATTTT
clone_size: NA
d_call: NA
j_call: TRBJ2-3
v_call: TRBV10-1

cdr3_aa: CAISESGGGYGYTF
cdr3_nt: TGTGCCATCAGTGAGTCTGGGGGGGGCTATGGCTACACCTTC
clone_size: NA
d_call: NA
j_call: TRBJ1-2
v_call: TRBV10-3

cdr3_aa: CASSLSFLSGGAGELFF
cdr3_nt: TGTGCCAGCAGTTTATCCTTTCTTAGCGGGGGAGCCGGGGAGCTGTTTTTT
clone_size: NA
d_call: TRBD2
j_call: TRBJ2-2
v_call: TRBV28

cdr3_aa: CASSARGGTNEKLFF
cdr3_nt: TGTGCCAGCAGTGCCAGGGGAGGGACTAATGAAAAACTGTTTTTT
clone_size: few
d_call: NA
j_call: TRBJ1-4
v_call: TRBV6-1

cdr3_aa: CASSVEGGLGDGYTF
cdr3_nt: TGTGCCAGCAGCGTAGAGGGCGGGCTGGGGGATGGCTACACCTTC
clone_size: NA
d_call: NA
j_call: TRBJ1-2
v_call: TRBV9

cdr3_aa: CASSQGPRLTGLAGGLYEQYF
cdr3_nt: TGCGCCAGCAGCCAAGGACCGAGGCTTACAGGGCTAGCGGGGGGGCTCTACGAGCAGTACTTC
clone_size: once
d_call: TRBD2
j_call: TRBJ2-7
v_call: TRBV4-1

cdr3_aa: CASSQNSGGTYEQYF
cdr3_nt: TGCGCCAGCAGCCAAAATAGCGGGGGTACCTACGAGCAGTACTTC
clone_size: medium-sized
d_call: TRBD2
j_call: TRBJ2-7
v_call: TRBV4-1

cdr3_aa: CASSEGGSPSHGYTF
cdr3_nt: TGTGCCAGCAGTGAAGGCGGGTCCCCGAGTCATGGCTACACCTTC
clone_size: NA
d_call: NA
j_call: TRBJ1-2
v_call: TRBV6-1

cdr3_aa: CASSSLPTDTQYF
cdr3_nt: TGCGCCAGCAGCTCGCTCCCCACAGATACGCAGTATTTT
clone_size: NA
d_call: NA
j_call: TRBJ2-3
v_call: TRBV5-1

cdr3_aa: CASSLAGGLDTQYF
cdr3_nt: TGTGCCAGCAGCCTAGCGGGGGGGCTGGATACGCAGTATTTT
clone_size: NA
d_call: TRBD2
j_call: TRBJ2-3
v_call: TRBV7-3

cdr3_aa: CASSPPGGAMDYGYTF
cdr3_nt: TGTGCCAGCTCACCACCAGGTGGGGCGATGGACTATGGCTACACCTTC
clone_size: NA
d_call: NA
j_call: TRBJ1-2
v_call: TRBV18

cdr3_aa: CASRIQGMANTEAFF
cdr3_nt: TGTGCCAGCAGGATACAGGGGATGGCCAACACTGAAGCTTTCTTT
clone_size: NA
d_call: TRBD1
j_call: TRBJ1-1
v_call: TRBV2

cdr3_aa: CASSLGALAGAYEQYF
cdr3_nt: TGTGCCAGCAGCTTGGGCGCGCTAGCGGGGGCCTACGAGCAGTACTTC
clone_size: NA
d_call: TRBD2
j_call: TRBJ2-7
v_call: TRBV5-6

cdr3_aa: CASSFAGGGAIYTDTQYF
cdr3_nt: TGTGCCAGCAGCTTCGCGGGGGGCGGTGCTATTTACACAGATACGCAGTATTTT
clone_size: NA
d_call: TRBD2
j_call: TRBJ2-3
v_call: TRBV11-2

cdr3_aa: CASSEYKGQSYEQYF
cdr3_nt: TGTGCCAGCAGTGAATATAAGGGACAGTCCTACGAGCAGTACTTC
clone_size: NA
d_call: TRBD1
j_call: TRBJ2-7
v_call: TRBV6-1

cdr3_aa: CASSRPQGGHETNEKLFF
cdr3_nt: TGTGCCAGCAGCCGCCCACAGGGCGGTCATGAGACTAATGAAAAACTGTTTTTT
clone_size: NA
d_call: NA
j_call: TRBJ1-4
v_call: TRBV4-2